The T cell receptor (beta chain) described here comes from a study of identical twins. From germline, CDR1 is MNHNS and CDR2 SASEGT. This CDR3 spans 16 amino acids. Between the trimmed V and J ends, which lost 4 bases and 0 bases, there was a span of 13 bases. This clonotype was counted a few times. TCRdb itself ran the 5' RACE reads through MiXCR, one entry per CDR3 protein. In the table there are approximately 700,000 distinct CDR3 sequences, around a sixth of which are singletons. These data were also reused for a study on T cells expressing NK-cell markers. That work contributes: There were seven HCMV-seropositive donors and one seronegative donor among the eight sequenced.

The sequence derives from a woman between 18 and 29 years old in good health. The sample taken for sequencing was PBMCs. This chain joins TRBV6-1 and TRBJ2-1; no clear D. CDR3 in amino acids: CASSGLVPTSYNEQFF. CDR3 nucleotides: TGTGCCAGCAGTGGACTCGTGCCGACCTCCTACAATGAGCAGTTCTTC.